Each of the 15 T cell receptor beta chains below was sequenced from the same sample in a study of PD-1 blockade in mismatch repair-deficient tumors. The antigens for these receptors are not known. TCRdb's table, derived via immunoSEQ multiplex PCR, lists solely in-frame clones and lacks some. The sample includes around 13,000 clones, 65% to 90% seen only once; the top ten take around 10%. The sample's time point: identical approximately ten-day culture without peptide (control). Sequencing was performed on cells cultured in vitro, taken from a patient treated with pembrolizumab. Receptor source: an adult with mismatch repair-deficient cancer.

V gene TRBV27 combines with J gene TRBJ2-7; no clear D. CDR3 length: 16 residues. The ends were cut back, 4 bases at V and 3 bases at J, with 19 bases in the middle. Germline CDR1 reads MNHEY; CDR2 reads SMNVEV (reference sequence). CDR3 in amino acids: CASSSFLRTARYEQYF. The CDR3 DNA reads as TGTGCCAGCAGTTCATTCCTCCGGACGGCACGCTACGAGCAGTACTTC.

This rearrangement joins TRBV10-3 to TRBJ2-1; perhaps D is TRBD1 or TRBD2 (5 bases each). Germline CDR1 is ENHRY and CDR2 is SYGVKD. The CDR3 spans 14 residues. Trimming removed 4 bases from V and 10 bases from J, with 17 bases in between. CDR3 bases: TGTGCCATCAGTGCCGGGGAAGGGGTCCGGGAGCAGTTCTTC. It translates to CAISAGEGVREQFF.

The chain is built from TRBV11-2 and TRBJ2-2; D remains unclear. Germline-derived CDR1 and CDR2 are SGHAT and FQNNGV. CDR3 length equals 12 residues. V lost 5 bases and J 3 bases, leaving 4 bases between the germline ends. The CDR3 DNA sequence: TGTGCCAGCAGCCCCCACACCGGGGAGCTGTTTTTT. Its protein product is CASSPHTGELFF. The entire variable domain, with the rest obtained from reference TRBV11-2 and TRBJ2-2, is as follows: EAGVAQSPRYKIIEKRQSVAFWCNPISGHATLYWYQQILGQGPKLLIQFQNNGVVDDSQLPKDRFSAERLKGVDSTLKIQPAKLEDSAVYLCASSPHTGELFFGEGSRLTVL.

The gene calls are TRBV29-1 and TRBJ1-1; D call uncertain. The CDR3 loop spans 11 amino acids. The germline V and J ends were trimmed by 5 bases and 3 bases, with 7 bases remaining between them. The V gene's germline CDR1 is SQVTM and CDR2 ANQGSEA. CDR3 nucleotides: TGCAGCGTTCTTTTCTACACTGAAGCTTTCTTT. This sequence encodes CSVLFYTEAFF.

The chain couples TRBV2 to TRBJ2-6, with 7 nucleotides matching TRBD1. Trimming removed 5 bases from V and 0 bases from J; junction bases left unmatched: 10. The CDR3 length is 18 residues. Germline CDR1 and CDR2: SNHLY and FYNNEI. The CDR3 DNA reads as TGTGCCAGCAGTTGGGGACAGATGCCGTTCTCTGGGGCCAACGTCCTGACTTTC. Encoded protein: CASSWGQMPFSGANVLTF.

V gene TRBV5-6 combines with J gene TRBJ1-1; weak D call: TRBD1 (6 bases). Germline CDR1 SGHDT, CDR2 YYEEEE. CDR3 length: 14 residues. Trimming left V 4 bases short and J 8 bases short, with 18 bases between. The DNA of the CDR3 is TGTGCCAGCAGCCCCAACGTGGGGGGCGGGGAAGCTTTCTTT. Translating it yields CASSPNVGGGEAFF. The full variable domain, rest sourced from reference TRBV5-6 and TRBJ1-1, is DAGVTQSPTHLIKTRGQQVTLRCSPKSGHDTVSWYQQALGQGPQFIFQYYEEEERQRGNFPDRFSGHQFPNYSSELNVNALLLGDSALYLCASSPNVGGGEAFFGQGTRLTVV.

V and J are TRBV7-2 and TRBJ2-3; 10 bases align to TRBD2. The germline CDR1 and CDR2 sequences are SGHTA and FQGNSA. The V gene end was trimmed by 5 bases and the J gene end by 0 bases; junction bases not matched to a gene: 8. CDR3 size: 17 residues. The CDR3 loop is CASSPRLAGISTDTQYF. In DNA, the CDR3 is TGTGCCAGCAGCCCCAGACTAGCGGGTATTAGCACAGATACGCAGTATTTT.

The sample holds a few counts of this clone. This chain joins TRBV18 and TRBJ1-3; TRBD1 matches at 7 bases. This CDR3 has 15 amino acids. The V and J ends lost 5 bases and 0 bases, in that order; junction bases with no gene match: 4. Looked up from germline, CDR1 is KGHSH and CDR2 is LQKENI. The CDR3 DNA sequence: TGTGCCAGCTCAGGGGGACAGACCTCTGGAAACACCATATATTTT. It yields the protein CASSGGQTSGNTIYF.

The rearrangement links TRBV28 to TRBJ1-5; a possible D gene is TRBD1 (6 bases). The V gene lost 6 bases and the J gene lost 5 bases, with 8 bases spanning the gap. The germline CDR1 and CDR2 sequences are MDHEN and SYDVKM. The CDR3 is 12 residues long. CDR3 residues: CASRAGDQPQHF. In DNA form, the CDR3 reads TGTGCCAGCAGGGCAGGGGATCAGCCCCAGCATTTT.

With respect to this clone: In the same sample, other DNA sequences code for this CDR3. This chain links TRBV5-1 with TRBJ2-3, with D possibly called TRBD1 or TRBD2 (7 bases each). Trimming shortened V by 7 bases and J by 0 bases, and 12 bases separated the two germline ends. There are 14 residues in the CDR3. Germline V CDR1 and CDR2: SGHRS, YFSETQ. DNA for the CDR3: TGCGCCAGCCTCAGGGGGGGTAGCACAGATACGCAGTATTTT. Translating gives CASLRGGSTDTQYF.

This rearrangement joins TRBV5-4 to TRBJ1-5; a weak D match, TRBD1 (5 bases). Germline loops: CDR1 SGHNT, CDR2 YYREEE (reference sequence). V dropped 2 bases and J dropped 9 bases, with 15 bases sitting between them. CDR3 length: 14 amino acids. CDR3 protein: CASSLWGSPRPQHF. Written as DNA, the CDR3 is TGTGCCAGCAGCTTATGGGGCAGCCCTAGGCCCCAGCATTTT.

This rearrangement joins TRBV28 to TRBJ2-1, with 11 bases lining up with TRBD2. J was trimmed by 4 bases and V by 6 bases; bases with no gene match: 8. CDR1 MDHEN and CDR2 SYDVKM come from the germline V gene. The CDR3 length is 16 residues. CDR3 DNA sequence: TGTGCCAGCAGCTACCAACTAGCGGGAGTGTACAATGAGCAGTTCTTC. It specifies CASSYQLAGVYNEQFF.

The chain combines TRBV30 with TRBJ2-1; 14 bases align to TRBD2. This CDR3 contains 14 residues. Germline assignment: CDR1 GTSNPN and CDR2 SVGIG (reference sequence). V shed 4 bases and J 6 bases; nucleotides not matched to a gene: 2. Here the CDR3 DNA reads TGTGCCTGGAACGGACTAGCGGGAGGCAATGAGCAGTTCTTC. This translates into CAWNGLAGGNEQFF. Complete variable domain (other parts from reference TRBV30 and TRBJ2-1): SQTIHQWPATLVQPVGSPLSLECTVEGTSNPNLYWYRQAAGRGLQLLFYSVGIGQISSEVPQNLSASRPQDRQFILSSKKLLLSDSGFYLCAWNGLAGGNEQFFGPGTRLTVL.

The chain employs TRBV7-2 and TRBJ2-7, with 13 bases aligning to TRBD2. Germline V gives CDR1 SGHTA, CDR2 FQGNSA. The CDR3 sequence is 16 residues long. V gave up 5 bases and J gave up 4 bases; unmatched junction bases: 8. CDR3 residues: CASSTLTSGGPYEQYF. The CDR3 DNA reads as TGTGCCAGCAGCACCCTGACTAGCGGGGGGCCTTACGAGCAGTACTTC.

The V call is TRBV9, the J call TRBJ2-5; 7 positions match TRBD2. This CDR3 contains 17 residues. The ends lost 0 bases at V and 2 bases at J; junction bases unmatched: 10. The germline CDR1 and CDR2 sequences are SGDLS and YYNGEE. CDR3 nucleotides: TGTGCCAGCAGCGTAGCCCTCCCGGATAGCGGGCAAGAGACCCAGTACTTC. As protein: CASSVALPDSGQETQYF.